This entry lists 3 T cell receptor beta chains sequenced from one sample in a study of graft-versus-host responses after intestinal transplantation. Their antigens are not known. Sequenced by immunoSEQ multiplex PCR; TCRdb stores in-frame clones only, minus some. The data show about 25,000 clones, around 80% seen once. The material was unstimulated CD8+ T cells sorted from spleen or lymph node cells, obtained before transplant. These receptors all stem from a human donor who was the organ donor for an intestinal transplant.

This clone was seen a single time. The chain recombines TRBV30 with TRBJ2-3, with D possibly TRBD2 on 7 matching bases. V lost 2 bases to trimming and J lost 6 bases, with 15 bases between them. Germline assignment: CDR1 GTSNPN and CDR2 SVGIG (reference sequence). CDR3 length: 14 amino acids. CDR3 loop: CAWSPGAGADTQYF. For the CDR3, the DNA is TGTGCCTGGAGTCCCGGGGCGGGGGCGGATACGCAGTATTTT.

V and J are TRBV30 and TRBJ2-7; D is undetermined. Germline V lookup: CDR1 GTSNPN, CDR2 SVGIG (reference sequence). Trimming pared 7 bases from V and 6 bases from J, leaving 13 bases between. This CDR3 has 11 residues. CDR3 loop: CASYLLGEQYF. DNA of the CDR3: TGTGCCTCCTATCTGCTTGGCGAGCAGTACTTC.

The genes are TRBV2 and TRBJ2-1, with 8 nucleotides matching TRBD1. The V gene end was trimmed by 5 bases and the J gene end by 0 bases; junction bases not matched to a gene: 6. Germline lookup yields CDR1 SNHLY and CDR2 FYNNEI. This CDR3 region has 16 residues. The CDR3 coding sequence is TGTGCCAGCAGTCCCGACAGGGGAAGCTCCTACAATGAGCAGTTCTTC. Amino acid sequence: CASSPDRGSSYNEQFF.